One and the same sample provided the 29 T cell receptor beta chains below, sequenced in a study of control samples from healthy donors and cancer patients. The method was immunoSEQ multiplex PCR; TCRdb's version includes in-frame clones alone and lacks a portion of them. The data contain 130,000 to 150,000 clones, around 92% of them singletons. Sequenced: blood. The origin of the receptors is a man aged 30-40 years in good health.

This clone was observed once. The rearrangement links TRBV3-1 (or the pseudogene TRBV3-2) to TRBJ1-2; weak D call: TRBD1 (6 bases). Trimming removed 0 bases from V and 4 bases from J, with 12 bases in between. The CDR3 totals 15 residues. CDR1 is LGHDT and CDR2 is YNNKEL in the germline V gene (reference sequence). The CDR3 region is CASSQDPGASYGYTF. In DNA form, the CDR3 reads TGTGCCAGCAGCCAAGATCCGGGGGCGAGCTATGGCTACACCTTC.

The V and J genes are TRBV18 and TRBJ2-7; TRBD2 aligns across 9 bases. Germline V lookup: CDR1 KGHSH, CDR2 LQKENI. J lost 4 bases, V lost 1 base, and 14 bases had no gene match. The CDR3 spans 18 residues. CDR3 sequence (DNA): TGTGCCAGCTCACCACGGAATAGCGGGGGCCCGAATCCGTACGAGCAGTACTTC. Its translation: CASSPRNSGGPNPYEQYF.

V is TRBV9 and J is TRBJ2-3, with D possibly being TRBD1 (6 bases). Between the trimmed V and J ends, which lost 4 bases and 0 bases, there was a span of 12 bases. The CDR3 sequence is 15 residues long. CDR1 is SGDLS, CDR2 YYNGEE, per germline. The CDR3 nucleotides read TGTGCCAGCAGCACCCGACAGGATAGCACAGATACGCAGTATTTT. Translating gives CASSTRQDSTDTQYF.

The J gene is TRBJ2-7, the V gene TRBV5-5; D gene ambiguous. The CDR3 has 13 residues. Germline CDR1 and CDR2: SGHKS and YYEKEE (reference sequence). The germline V and J ends were trimmed by 4 bases and 5 bases, with 13 bases remaining between them. CDR3 nucleotide sequence: TGTGCCAGCAGCCTAAAGAGCGTCCACGAGCAGTACTTC. It codes for CASSLKSVHEQYF. The variable domain in full, with the rest retrieved from reference TRBV5-5 and TRBJ2-7, is DAGVTQSPTHLIKTRGQQVTLRCSPISGHKSVSWYQQVLGQGPQFIFQYYEKEERGRGNFPDRFSARQFPNYSSELNVNALLLGDSALYLCASSLKSVHEQYFGPGTRLTVT.

V is TRBV29-1 and J is TRBJ1-2, with TRBD1 as a possible D gene (6 bases). Trimming shortened V by 7 bases and J by 5 bases, and 17 bases separated the two germline ends. Germline CDR1 and CDR2: SQVTM and ANQGSEA. The CDR3 totals 13 residues. This CDR3 reads CSARTGLGYGYTF. CDR3 coding DNA: TGCAGCGCCAGAACAGGGTTAGGGTATGGCTACACCTTC.

The rearrangement joins TRBV7-2 to TRBJ2-4, with D perhaps matching TRBD1 (6 bases). Germline CDR1 reads SGHTA; CDR2 reads FQGNSA. The CDR3 sequence is 15 residues long. V was clipped by 6 bases and J by 8 bases, with 20 bases between them. CDR3 nucleotide sequence: TGTGCCAGCAGTTCCCAGCGGCTAGGGGGAGACATTCAGTACTTC. This codes for CASSSQRLGGDIQYF.

The rearrangement uses TRBV25-1 and TRBJ1-2; no clear D. Germline V gene data show CDR1 as MGHDK and CDR2 as SYGVNS. Trimming cost V 3 bases and J 4 bases, with 12 bases left between them. The length of the CDR3 is 14 residues. The CDR3 loop is CASSDRTQFYGYTF. In DNA form, the CDR3 reads TGTGCCAGCAGTGACAGAACGCAATTCTATGGCTACACCTTC.

This clone was recorded a few times. V usage is TRBV5-4 and J usage is TRBJ1-6; D remains ambiguous. Germline CDR1 and CDR2: SGHNT and YYREEE (reference sequence). CDR3 length equals 14 residues. V was cut by 3 bases and J by 11 bases, with 15 bases left in between. In DNA form, the CDR3 reads TGTGCCAGCAGCTCTGCTGGGGAACGGGCACCCCTCCACTTT. Its translation is CASSSAGERAPLHF.

The chain has TRBV19 and TRBJ2-7; 8 positions match TRBD2. Per germline, CDR1 LNHDA and CDR2 SQIVND (reference sequence). This CDR3 region has 14 residues. V gave up 5 bases and J gave up 6 bases; unmatched junction bases: 9. The CDR3: CASSWGTSSREQYF. The CDR3 DNA follows: TGTGCCAGTAGTTGGGGGACTAGTAGTCGCGAGCAGTACTTC.

V usage is TRBV7-9 and J usage is TRBJ2-6; no clear D. The CDR3 has 15 amino acids. Germline V gene sequence: CDR1 SEHNR, CDR2 FQNEAQ (reference sequence). V was shortened by 0 bases and J by 1 base, with 4 bases between the two germline ends. The CDR3 DNA is TGTGCCAGCAGCTTAGCTAAGTCTGGGGCCAACGTCCTGACTTTC. Protein product: CASSLAKSGANVLTF.

This clone was picked up a small number of times. The chain is built from TRBV2 and TRBJ1-2, with TRBD1 matching over 9 bases. Germline V gene sequence: CDR1 SNHLY, CDR2 FYNNEI. The ends lost 5 bases at V and 3 bases at J; junction bases unmatched: 4. The CDR3 extends over 14 amino acids. The CDR3 DNA reads as TGTGCCAGCAGTACAGGGGGCGCTTACTATGGCTACACCTTC. Protein product: CASSTGGAYYGYTF.

This chain joins TRBV2 and TRBJ2-7; 12 bases are shared with TRBD2. Germline values: CDR1 SNHLY, CDR2 FYNNEI. Trimming took 6 bases from V and 2 from J; bases not matched to a gene: 5. The CDR3 sequence is 15 residues long. CDR3 nucleotides: TGTGCCAGCAGCCCAACTAGCGGGGGGCCCTACGAGCAGTACTTC. Protein sequence: CASSPTSGGPYEQYF.

J is TRBJ1-6 and V is TRBV9, with 9 bases fitting TRBD1. This CDR3 contains 15 residues. Trimming removed 3 bases from V and 5 bases from J; junction bases left unmatched: 3. Germline lookup yields CDR1 SGDLS and CDR2 YYNGEE. CDR3 in amino acids: CASSGWDRDNSPLHF. CDR3 nucleotides: TGTGCCAGCAGCGGTTGGGACAGGGATAATTCACCCCTCCACTTT. Looking up the rest from reference TRBV9 and TRBJ1-6 gives the full variable domain: DSGVTQTPKHLITATGQRVTLRCSPRSGDLSVYWYQQSLDQGLQFLIQYYNGEERAKGNILERFSAQQFPDLHSELNLSSLELGDSALYFCASSGWDRDNSPLHFGNGTRLTVT.

The genes are TRBV28 and TRBJ1-4; 9 nucleotides agree with TRBD1. Germline values: CDR1 MDHEN, CDR2 SYDVKM. The CDR3 is made up of 18 amino acids. Germline trimming cut 6 bases from V and 3 bases from J; bases unmatched to any gene: 14. The CDR3, as DNA: TGTGCCAGCAGAATAAACTGGGACAGGGATCCGTCTAATGAAAAACTGTTTTTT. This encodes CASRINWDRDPSNEKLFF.

The genes are TRBV27 and TRBJ2-3, with 7 bases identical to TRBD1. Per the germline V gene, CDR1 is MNHEY and CDR2 is SMNVEV (reference sequence). Trimming cost V 5 bases and J 3 bases; bases outside gene matches: 8. The CDR3 totals 15 residues. This chain's CDR3 is CASSPGQLGTDTQYF. The DNA of the CDR3 is TGTGCCAGCAGTCCGGGACAGTTGGGGACAGATACGCAGTATTTT.

V usage is TRBV18 and J usage is TRBJ1-2, with D hard to call. The CDR3 loop spans 17 amino acids. Germline V gene lookup returns CDR1 KGHSH and CDR2 LQKENI. Trimming removed 3 bases from V and 2 bases from J, with 19 bases in between. CDR3 DNA sequence: TGTGCCAGCTCACCTACCACGGACCCTCTAACGAACTATGGCTACACCTTC. Amino acid sequence: CASSPTTDPLTNYGYTF.

The chain uses TRBV6-5 and TRBJ2-3, with D possibly matching TRBD2 (6 bases). The CDR3 consists of 14 residues. The germline gives CDR1 MNHEY, CDR2 SVGAGI. Trimming shortened V by 8 bases and J by 2 bases, and 14 bases separated the two germline ends. CDR3: CASSLLAYTDTQYF. CDR3 bases: TGTGCCAGCTCACTACTAGCTTACACAGATACGCAGTATTTT.

This clone was seen more than once but under ten times. This chain connects TRBV10-1 to TRBJ2-7; 8 nucleotides agree with TRBD1. Germline trimming cut 3 bases from V and 6 bases from J; bases unmatched to any gene: 4. This CDR3 spans 13 amino acids. CDR1 WNHNN and CDR2 SYGVQD come from the germline V gene (reference sequence). The CDR3 DNA follows: TGCGCCAGCAGTGATGGGACAGGAGGCGAGCAGTACTTC. Amino acids: CASSDGTGGEQYF.

J is TRBJ1-1 and V is TRBV6-5; D is ambiguous. Trimming took off 2 bases at V and 1 base at J, with 5 bases between the two ends. The CDR3 covers 13 residues. Germline V gene data show CDR1 as MNHEY and CDR2 as SVGAGI. The CDR3 DNA follows: TGTGCCAGCAGTTACGAGGCGAACACTGAAGCTTTCTTT. Translated, it gives CASSYEANTEAFF.

The chain recombines TRBV7-8 with TRBJ2-3; TRBD2 aligns across 10 bases. V dropped 5 bases and J dropped 3; count of bases not matched to a gene: 8. CDR1 SGHVS and CDR2 FQNEAQ come from the germline V gene. The CDR3 extends over 16 amino acids. CDR3 coding DNA: TGTGCCAGCAGCCTTGGGACTAGCGAACGGACAGATACGCAGTATTTT. Translation: CASSLGTSERTDTQYF.

The chain employs TRBV5-1 and TRBJ2-3; D is uncertain. Germline V gene data show CDR1 as SGHRS and CDR2 as YFSETQ. The CDR3 has 14 residues. The V end lost 4 bases, the J end lost 0 bases, and 9 bases lay between the germline ends. The CDR3 region has the DNA TGCGCCAGCAGCCTGTTTGGGAGCACAGATACGCAGTATTTT. This translates into CASSLFGSTDTQYF.

This rearrangement joins TRBV9 to TRBJ2-3; 10 nucleotides line up with TRBD2. Germline V gives CDR1 SGDLS, CDR2 YYNGEE. V was clipped by 0 bases and J by 7 bases; unmatched bases: 8. This CDR3 contains 16 residues. CDR3 coding DNA: TGTGCCAGCAGCGTAGAGGGTAGCGGGGGGCATTATACGCAGTATTTT. Residues: CASSVEGSGGHYTQYF.

The gene calls are TRBV10-3 and TRBJ1-6, with D possibly being TRBD1 (6 bases). The CDR3 runs 17 residues. Per the germline V gene, CDR1 is ENHRY and CDR2 is SYGVKD. V was pared by 2 bases and J by 5 bases, with 16 bases between. CDR3 sequence: CAISERGRGSDNSPLHF. CDR3 DNA: TGTGCCATCAGTGAGAGGGGCAGGGGTTCTGATAATTCACCCCTCCACTTT.

The rearrangement uses TRBV5-1 and TRBJ2-7; 9 bases fit TRBD2. Trimming at V came to 1 base and at J to 1 base, leaving 6 bases not matched to a gene. This CDR3 region has 16 residues. The germline gives CDR1 SGHRS, CDR2 YFSETQ. CDR3 loop: CASSLSSAGGSYEQYF. Written as DNA, the CDR3 is TGCGCCAGCAGCTTGAGCTCTGCGGGGGGGTCCTACGAGCAGTACTTC.

This clone appeared once. The V and J genes are TRBV19 and TRBJ2-7; D is ambiguous. This CDR3 spans 14 amino acids. With 4 bases removed from V and 2 bases from J, the gap between germline ends came to 12 bases. The germline V gene has CDR1 LNHDA and CDR2 SQIVND (reference sequence). The CDR3 here is CASSRGRTPYEQYF. The CDR3 bases are TGTGCCAGTAGTAGAGGACGGACCCCCTACGAGCAGTACTTC.

The V gene is TRBV12-3 or TRBV12-4, the J gene TRBJ1-2, with no clear D. This CDR3 is 13 amino acids long. V lost 3 bases and J lost 2, with 7 bases in between. In nucleotides, the CDR3 is TGTGCCAGCAGTTTCGGACGGAACTATGGCTACACCTTC. Protein: CASSFGRNYGYTF.

The rearrangement joins TRBV7-8 to TRBJ2-1, with a tentative D call TRBD2 (5 bases). Between the trimmed V and J ends, which lost 2 bases and 4 bases, there was a span of 9 bases. The germline V gene has CDR1 SGHVS and CDR2 FQNEAQ. The CDR3 consists of 14 residues. This CDR3 reads CASSLRGSYNEQFF. CDR3 nucleotide sequence: TGTGCCAGCAGCTTACGAGGGTCGTACAATGAGCAGTTCTTC.

A note on this clone: This CDR3 is also generated by other DNA sequences in the sample. The V gene is TRBV5-6, the J gene TRBJ2-6, with 7 bases matching TRBD1. Unmatched junction bases numbered 8, after V lost 4 bases and J lost 7 bases. This CDR3 comprises 15 residues. Germline V lookup: CDR1 SGHDT, CDR2 YYEEEE. The DNA of the CDR3 is TGTGCCAGCAGCCTGACAGGGTATGGAGCCAACGTCCTGACTTTC. Its translation: CASSLTGYGANVLTF.

The V gene is TRBV5-8, the J gene TRBJ1-3; D not certain. CDR1 is SGHTS and CDR2 is YDEGEE in the germline V gene. The V gene lost 7 bases and the J gene lost 0 bases, with 8 bases spanning the gap. There are 13 residues in the CDR3. In DNA, the CDR3 is TGTGCCAGCCACAAGATCTCTGGAAACACCATATATTTT. As protein: CASHKISGNTIYF.